Listed here is a single T cell receptor beta chain. The data originate from a study of shared T cell receptors in the human thymus. Generated by immunoSEQ multiplex PCR, the TCRdb table keeps only in-frame clones and is missing some. Of some 400,000 clones detected, just under 95% appear once; the ten largest clones hold approximately 0.02%. The CDR3 length is 13 residues. V was clipped by 2 bases and J by 4 bases, with 9 bases between them. Germline CDR1 and CDR2: MNHEY and SVGAGI. The chain links TRBV6-5 to TRBJ2-7; either TRBD1 or TRBD2 may fit D (6 bases each). This TCR came from a human donor. Material for sequencing was thymocytes. This CDR3 is CASSYIGGYEQYF. The CDR3 DNA reads as TGTGCCAGCAGTTACATAGGGGGGTACGAGCAGTACTTC.